The 5 T cell receptor beta chains in this list originate from one sample, sequenced in a study of blood T cells in healthy people across ages. A J-beta primer mix and a sample-barcoded 5' primer were used in a second PCR of roughly 6 to 11 cycles. TCRdb re-derived calls from the 5' RACE reads in MiXCR, one entry per CDR3 protein. Of 550,000 to 700,000 distinct CDR3 sequences detected, 27% appear once; the ten largest clones hold around a sixth. The sample was blood. These receptors originate from a woman aged 70 to 79 in good health.

The chain employs TRBV29-1 and TRBJ1-1; D gene unclear. The CDR3 is made up of 11 amino acids. Germline CDR1 and CDR2: SQVTM and ANQGSEA. V was pared by 5 bases and J by 0 bases, with 4 bases between. The CDR3 DNA sequence: TGCAGCGTTCTATTGAACACTGAAGCTTTCTTT. Amino acid sequence: CSVLLNTEAFF.

The chain couples TRBV25-1 to TRBJ2-3, with a possible D match to TRBD1 (6 bases). The CDR3 extends over 14 amino acids. Germline lookup yields CDR1 MGHDK and CDR2 SYGVNS. Trimming removed 2 bases at V and 6 bases at J, with 12 bases between. The CDR3 loop reads CASSEPGVVDTQYF. CDR3 coding DNA: TGTGCCAGCAGTGAACCAGGGGTGGTGGATACGCAGTATTTT.

This clonotype was seen a few times. The chain is built from TRBV12-2 and TRBJ2-7; whether TRBD2, the table's D call, matches the DNA was not checked. TRBV12-2 is termed a pseudogene. This CDR3 spans 18 amino acids. This chain's CDR3 is CASRLELTGTSGSYEQYF. The CDR3 bases are TGTGCAAGTCGCTTAGAACTCACCGGGACTAGCGGGAGTTACGAGCAGTACTTC.

V usage is TRBV6-2 or TRBV6-3 and J usage is TRBJ2-1, with 14 bases that match TRBD2. The J call is uncertain, as TRBJ2-7 better fits the DNA end. Germline V CDR1 and CDR2: MNHEY, SVGEGT. The CDR3 runs 16 residues. The CDR3 reads CASSPRLAGGRDEQYF. The CDR3 DNA is TGTGCCAGCAGCCCCCGACTAGCGGGAGGGCGAGACGAGCAGTACTTC.

This rearrangement joins TRBV28 to TRBJ2-7; D is perhaps TRBD2 (6 bases). Germline V gives CDR1 MDHEN, CDR2 SYDVKM. Trimming left V 1 base short and J 6 bases short, with 13 bases between. This CDR3 spans 14 amino acids. In DNA form, the CDR3 reads TGTGCCAGCAGTTTATACCGGTCGGGGGTCGAGCAGTACTTC. Its translation is CASSLYRSGVEQYF.